These 24 T cell receptor beta chains came from one sample sequenced in a study of CD8 T cells in ankylosing spondylitis listed by TCRdb under 2017. Summary of the overall study and its limitations: A TCR beta motif of several highly homologous amino acid variants appeared characteristic of blood from ankylosing spondylitis patients.

Preparation of the library involved 5' RACE. TCRdb names Illumina HiSeq 2500 as the instrument used. In TCRdb, the public reads were trimmed at Q25 with fastp and aligned with MiXCR, with productive beta chains retained. Entries are consolidated by CDR3 protein sequence, retaining the most common genes and DNA. The sample table lists some 140,000 distinct CDR3 sequences, about 15% of them with a count of one. The ten largest clones take up 30% to 35% of the sample. Antigens of these TCRs are unknown. The sample comprised blood, either unsorted or a sorted T cell fraction (not recorded which). These receptor sequences come from a male donor with ankylosing spondylitis.

This clonotype was detected only a few times. Here the CDR3 DNA reads TGCAGTGCTAGTGCCAAGATGAACACTGAAGCTTTCTTT. Its protein is CSASAKMNTEAFF. The chain has TRBV20-1 and TRBJ1-1; D is unresolved. This CDR3 region has 13 residues. V lost 3 bases, J lost 0 bases, and 8 bases lay in between. The germline gives CDR1 DFQATT, CDR2 SNEGSKA (reference sequence).

The chain couples TRBV7-9 to TRBJ2-4, with D possibly matching TRBD2 (5 bases). The CDR3 runs to 14 residues. The ends were cut back, 10 bases at V and 1 base at J, with 14 bases in the middle. In germline, CDR1 is SEHNR, CDR2 FQNEAQ (reference sequence). CDR3 in amino acids: CAIVRSGAKNIQYF. The DNA for the CDR3 is TGTGCCATCGTCCGCTCGGGGGCCAAAAACATTCAGTACTTC.

The rearrangement links TRBV11-1 to TRBJ2-3, with 10 bases matching TRBD2. Trimming removed 5 bases from V and 4 bases from J; junction bases left unmatched: 6. Germline loops: CDR1 SGHAT, CDR2 FQDESV (reference sequence). The CDR3 contains 15 residues. CDR3 bases: TGTGCCAGCAGCCCAACTAGCGGGGAGGCAGATACGCAGTATTTT. Translating gives CASSPTSGEADTQYF.

The gene calls are TRBV27 and TRBJ1-2; no clear D gene. CDR3 length: 13 amino acids. Between the trimmed V and J ends, which lost 6 bases and 2 bases, there was a span of 10 bases. Germline loops: CDR1 MNHEY, CDR2 SMNVEV (reference sequence). The CDR3 DNA reads TGTGCCAGCAGCCGGTGGTTGAACTATGGCTACACCTTC. Translating gives CASSRWLNYGYTF.

This clonotype was observed a handful of times. The rearrangement links TRBV12-5 to TRBJ2-7; D is unresolved. The CDR3 spans 11 residues. V lost 6 bases and J lost 4, with 7 bases in between. CDR1 is LGHNT and CDR2 is FRNRAP in the germline V gene. The CDR3 region is CASGTTYEQYF. In DNA, the CDR3 is TGTGCTAGTGGAACCACTTACGAGCAGTACTTC.

The rearrangement uses TRBV27 and TRBJ2-1; D not certain. Deletions cut 10 bases from V and 7 bases from J, with 11 bases between. From germline, CDR1 is MNHEY and CDR2 SMNVEV (reference sequence). There are 11 residues in the CDR3. Here the CDR3 reads CATSLWNEQFF. CDR3 nucleotide sequence: TGTGCCACCTCCCTGTGGAATGAGCAGTTCTTC.

The chain combines TRBV7-9 with TRBJ2-5; TRBD2 is a possible D gene (5 bases). Germline assignment: CDR1 SEHNR and CDR2 FQNEAQ (reference sequence). Deletions cut 5 bases from V and 1 base from J, with 17 bases between. The CDR3 is 16 residues long. CDR3 DNA: TGTGCCAGCAGCCCAAAGCCACTAGGCCTCCAAGAGACCCAGTACTTC. Translated: CASSPKPLGLQETQYF. Using reference TRBV7-9 and TRBJ2-5 for the parts outside the CDR3, the full variable domain is DTGVSQNPRHKITKRGQNVTFRCDPISEHNRLYWYRQTLGQGPEFLTYFQNEAQLEKSRLLSDRFSAERPKGSFSTLEIQRTEQGDSAMYLCASSPKPLGLQETQYFGPGTRLLVL.

This clonotype was recorded a few times. This chain connects TRBV18 to TRBJ2-7, with TRBD1 identical over 7 bases. Germline V gene data show CDR1 as KGHSH and CDR2 as LQKENI. The CDR3 runs 12 residues. With 5 bases clipped from V and 2 bases from J, the junction kept 0 bases outside the gene matches. The CDR3, as DNA: TGTGCCAGCTCAGGACAGGCCTACGAGCAGTACTTC. Its translation: CASSGQAYEQYF.

There are a few counts of this clonotype. The CDR3 nucleotides are TGTGCCAGCAGTCCCGGGACTAGCCCGAACACCGGGGAGCTGTTTTTT. Protein sequence: CASSPGTSPNTGELFF. V usage is TRBV27 and J usage is TRBJ2-2; TRBD2 agrees at 9 bases. The CDR3 totals 16 residues. Looked up from germline, CDR1 is MNHEY and CDR2 is SMNVEV (reference sequence). Trimming at V came to 5 bases and at J to 0 bases, leaving 4 bases not matched to a gene.

The rearrangement uses TRBV5-1 and TRBJ2-1; unclear D gene. Trimming took 0 bases from V and 9 from J, leaving 7 bases between them. CDR1 is SGHRS and CDR2 is YFSETQ in the germline V gene. This CDR3 spans 12 amino acids. CDR3 in amino acids: CASSLGLGEQFF. The CDR3 nucleotides read TGCGCCAGCAGCTTGGGATTGGGTGAGCAGTTCTTC.

This clonotype was observed at least ten times. The chain carries TRBV4-1 and TRBJ2-1, with D hard to call. The CDR3 is 14 residues long. The V and J ends lost 1 base and 3 bases respectively, with 7 bases between them. Per germline, CDR1 MGHRA and CDR2 YSYEKL. The CDR3 nucleotides are TGCGCCAGCAGCCAAGGAGTTAGCTACAATGAGCAGTTCTTC. The encoded protein is CASSQGVSYNEQFF.

The chain employs TRBV19 and TRBJ1-1; no definite D call. V lost 3 bases and J 7 bases, leaving 12 bases between the germline ends. The germline V gene has CDR1 LNHDA and CDR2 SQIVND (reference sequence). This CDR3 is 13 amino acids long. Here the CDR3 reads CASSIGTYVEAFF. Written as DNA, the CDR3 is TGTGCCAGTAGTATTGGAACATACGTTGAAGCTTTCTTT.

J is TRBJ1-1 and V is TRBV4-1; D gene ambiguous. V was shortened by 0 bases and J by 4 bases, with 12 bases between the two germline ends. The length of the CDR3 is 15 residues. Germline-derived CDR1 and CDR2 are MGHRA and YSYEKL. CDR3 sequence (DNA): TGCGCCAGCAGCCAAGATCTTCAACCCCTCACTGAAGCTTTCTTT. It specifies CASSQDLQPLTEAFF.

The chain combines TRBV29-1 with TRBJ1-2; D is possibly TRBD1 (5 bases). The germline V gene encodes CDR1 SQVTM and CDR2 ANQGSEA. This CDR3 comprises 12 residues. V was trimmed by 4 bases and J by 2 bases, leaving 8 bases between them. The CDR3: CSVAGDNYGYTF. The CDR3 DNA sequence: TGCAGCGTTGCGGGGGACAACTATGGCTACACCTTC.

The chain is built from TRBV27 and TRBJ2-7; D remains unclear. The germline V gene has CDR1 MNHEY and CDR2 SMNVEV (reference sequence). Trimming took 2 bases from V and 0 from J, leaving 8 bases between them. The CDR3 contains 14 residues. The CDR3 here is CASSLHGDSYEQYF. In DNA form, the CDR3 reads TGTGCCAGCAGTTTACACGGAGACTCCTACGAGCAGTACTTC.

The chain has TRBV27 and TRBJ2-1, with D maybe TRBD1 (5 bases). Trimming shortened V by 7 bases and J by 3 bases, and 16 bases separated the two germline ends. From germline, CDR1 is MNHEY and CDR2 SMNVEV (reference sequence). The CDR3 totals 15 residues. CDR3 region: CASIRAPIDYNEQFF. In nucleotides, the CDR3 is TGTGCCAGCATCAGGGCGCCGATCGACTACAATGAGCAGTTCTTC.

This clonotype was counted a few times. This chain links TRBV28 with TRBJ1-5, with D possibly matching TRBD1 (6 bases). Germline CDR1 and CDR2: MDHEN and SYDVKM. The CDR3 loop spans 14 amino acids. Trimming took 3 bases from V and 6 from J, leaving 12 bases between them. CDR3 residues: CASSLRGGAQPQHF. The CDR3 nucleotides read TGTGCCAGCAGTTTGAGGGGGGGTGCTCAGCCCCAGCATTTT. Based on the CDR3 plus reference TRBV28 and TRBJ1-5, the full variable domain is DVKVTQSSRYLVKRTGEKVFLECVQDMDHENMFWYRQDPGLGLRLIYFSYDVKMKEKGDIPEGYSVSREKKERFSLILESASTNQTSMYLCASSLRGGAQPQHFGDGTRLSIL.

The V and J genes are TRBV5-1 and TRBJ2-1; weak D call: TRBD1 (6 bases). V was cut by 0 bases and J by 4 bases, with 11 bases left in between. CDR1 is SGHRS and CDR2 is YFSETQ in the germline V gene. The CDR3 extends over 15 amino acids. DNA for the CDR3: TGCGCCAGCAGCTTGGTGCAGGGGACATACAATGAGCAGTTCTTC. Translation gives CASSLVQGTYNEQFF.

This chain uses TRBV10-2 with TRBJ1-5, with TRBD1 as a possible D gene (5 bases). V gave up 2 bases and J gave up 2 bases, with 13 bases separating them. Germline-derived CDR1 and CDR2 are WSHSY and SAAADI. The CDR3 runs to 16 residues. CDR3: CASSELLRGGNQPQHF. The CDR3 region has the DNA TGCGCCAGCAGTGAGCTGTTAAGAGGGGGCAATCAGCCCCAGCATTTT.

At least ten counts were recorded for this clonotype. The chain is built from TRBV11-3 and TRBJ2-2; the match to TRBD2 covers 9 bases. The CDR3 loop spans 16 amino acids. Germline-derived CDR1 and CDR2 are SGHNT and YENEEA. V shed 5 bases, J shed 1 base, and the junction held 5 bases outside the gene matches. In DNA, the CDR3 is TGTGCCAGCAGCACCCGGACTAGCGAGAACACCGGGGAGCTGTTTTTT. It encodes CASSTRTSENTGELFF.

CDR3 nucleotide sequence: TGTGCCAGCAGCTTGGGAGCATCCCTCTCCTACAATGAGCAGTTCTTC. Protein sequence: CASSLGASLSYNEQFF. The V call is TRBV5-6, the J call TRBJ2-1, with unresolved D. The V end lost 0 bases, the J end lost 0 bases, and 10 bases lay between the germline ends. The CDR3 is 16 residues long. The germline V gene encodes CDR1 SGHDT and CDR2 YYEEEE.

V usage is TRBV9 and J usage is TRBJ2-1, with D possibly matching TRBD1 (5 bases). Trimming removed 7 bases from V and 0 bases from J, with 8 bases in between. Germline lookup yields CDR1 SGDLS and CDR2 YYNGEE. This CDR3 has 13 amino acids. The CDR3 is CASGQNSYNEQFF. Here the CDR3 DNA reads TGTGCCAGCGGACAAAACTCCTACAATGAGCAGTTCTTC.

The chain recombines TRBV4-1 with TRBJ2-7; TRBD1 matches at 10 bases. With V trimmed by 5 bases and J by 5 bases, 9 bases remained unmatched. The CDR3 contains 15 residues. Germline V gives CDR1 MGHRA, CDR2 YSYEKL. The CDR3 coding sequence is TGCGCCAGCAGCTTCCGAGGGGGACAGGGGAACGAGCAGTACTTC. Its protein product is CASSFRGGQGNEQYF.

The chain employs TRBV28 and TRBJ2-7; D uncertain. Trimming left V 6 bases short and J 3 bases short, with 6 bases between. The CDR3 runs to 11 residues. Germline CDR1 and CDR2: MDHEN and SYDVKM. This CDR3 reads CASRHHYEQYF. Written as DNA, the CDR3 is TGTGCCAGCAGGCACCACTACGAGCAGTACTTC. Using reference TRBV28 and TRBJ2-7 for the parts outside the CDR3, the full variable domain is DVKVTQSSRYLVKRTGEKVFLECVQDMDHENMFWYRQDPGLGLRLIYFSYDVKMKEKGDIPEGYSVSREKKERFSLILESASTNQTSMYLCASRHHYEQYFGPGTRLTVT.